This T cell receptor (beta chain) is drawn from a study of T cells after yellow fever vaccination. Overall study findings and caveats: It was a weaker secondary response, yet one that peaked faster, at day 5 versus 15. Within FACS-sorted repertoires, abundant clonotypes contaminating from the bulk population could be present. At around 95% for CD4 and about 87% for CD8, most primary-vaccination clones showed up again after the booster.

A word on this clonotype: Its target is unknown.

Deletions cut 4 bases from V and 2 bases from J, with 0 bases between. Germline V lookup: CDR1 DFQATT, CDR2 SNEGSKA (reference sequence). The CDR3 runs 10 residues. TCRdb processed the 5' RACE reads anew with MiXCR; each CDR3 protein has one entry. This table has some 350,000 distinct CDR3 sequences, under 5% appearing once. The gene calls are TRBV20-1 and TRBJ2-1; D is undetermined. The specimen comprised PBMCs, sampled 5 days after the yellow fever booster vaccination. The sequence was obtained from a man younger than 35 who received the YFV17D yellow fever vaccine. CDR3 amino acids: CSATYNEQFF. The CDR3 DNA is TGCAGTGCTACCTACAATGAGCAGTTCTTC.